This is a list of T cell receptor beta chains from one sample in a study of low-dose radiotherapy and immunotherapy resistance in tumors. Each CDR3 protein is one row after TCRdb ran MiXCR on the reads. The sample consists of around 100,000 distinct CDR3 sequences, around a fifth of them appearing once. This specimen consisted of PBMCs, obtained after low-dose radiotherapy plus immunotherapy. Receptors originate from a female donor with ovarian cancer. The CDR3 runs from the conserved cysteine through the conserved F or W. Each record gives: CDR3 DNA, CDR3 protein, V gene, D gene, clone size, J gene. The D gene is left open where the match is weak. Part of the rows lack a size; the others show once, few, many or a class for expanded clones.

TGTGCCAGCAGTTACTCCGGGGGGAACAATGAGCAGTTCTTC,CASSYSGGNNEQFF,TRBV6-8,TRBD2,.,TRBJ2-1
TGTGCCAGCAGCCTGGAGCGGGGTGTTGGCGAGCAGTACTTC,CASSLERGVGEQYF,TRBV7-8,TRBD2,many,TRBJ2-7
TGTGCCAGCAGGACAGAAAGATTCTGGGGTGCTTTCTTT,CASRTERFWGAFF,TRBV7-2,.,many,TRBJ1-1
TGTGCCAGTAGTATGAGGACTAGCGGGACCGGGGAGCTGTTTTTT,CASSMRTSGTGELFF,TRBV19,TRBD2,many,TRBJ2-2
TGTGCCAGCAGCCAAGAATACAGGGGGGGAATCTCTGGGGCCAACGTCCTGACTTTC,CASSQEYRGGISGANVLTF,TRBV4-2,.,many,TRBJ2-6
TGTGCCAGCAGTAACGTCGACAGGATTCGTGGCTACACCTTC,CASSNVDRIRGYTF,TRBV2,.,.,TRBJ1-2
.,CASSTSGQGATVSTGELFF,TRBV2,.,many,TRBJ2-2
TGTGCCAGCAGCTTACCGGGCTCTTACGAGCAGTACTTC,CASSLPGSYEQYF,TRBV7-6,.,many,TRBJ2-7
TGCGCCAGCAGCCAAGTATTAGCGGGGGTCAACAATGAGCAGTTCTTC,CASSQVLAGVNNEQFF,TRBV4-1,TRBD2,many,TRBJ2-1
TGTGCCAGCAGCCAAGCGGGAGAGACCCAGTACTTC,CASSQAGETQYF,TRBV3-1,.,many,TRBJ2-5
TGCGCCAGCAGCACTACTAGTGGAGGTGAGCAGTTCTTC,CASSTTSGGEQFF,TRBV5-1,.,many,TRBJ2-1
TGTGCCAGCAGCTTGACAGGGGGATCGAGCTCCTACAATGAGCAGTTCTTC,CASSLTGGSSSYNEQFF,TRBV11-2,TRBD1,.,TRBJ2-1
TGTGCCAGCAGTCCCCCTCTCCTCACCGGGGAGCTGTTTTTT,CASSPPLLTGELFF,TRBV6-2/TRBV6-3,.,few,TRBJ2-2
TGTGCCAGCAGCTTTTTACGACAGGGTGGTGTTTACACTGAAGCTTTCTTT,CASSFLRQGGVYTEAFF,TRBV5-5,TRBD1,many,TRBJ1-1
TGTGCCAGCAGCTCCGGAAGGACTAGCGGGGGGACCCGGTACCAAGAGACCCAGTACTTC,CASSSGRTSGGTRYQETQYF,TRBV13,TRBD2,many,TRBJ2-5
TGTGCCAGCAGCTTAGCAAACTACGAGCAGTACTTC,CASSLANYEQYF,TRBV11-2,.,many,TRBJ2-7
TGTGCCAGCTCACCAGGGACAGGGGGCGTCAGGAACACTGAAGCTTTCTTT,CASSPGTGGVRNTEAFF,TRBV18,TRBD1,many,TRBJ1-1
TGCAGTTTTTCGGCGGGATTCACAGATACGCAGTATTTT,CSFSAGFTDTQYF,TRBV20-1,.,many,TRBJ2-3
TGTGCCAGCAGTAAGCGACTAGCGGGGGACTACGAGCAGTACTTC,CASSKRLAGDYEQYF,TRBV6-6,TRBD2,many,TRBJ2-7
TGCGCCAGCAGCCTAAACCGACAGGCCCATGAAAAACTGTTTTTT,CASSLNRQAHEKLFF,TRBV5-1,.,many,TRBJ1-4
TGCGCCAGCAGCCAACCGGGGGCACTCCAAGAGACCCAGTACTTC,CASSQPGALQETQYF,TRBV4-1,.,many,TRBJ2-5
TGTGCCAGTAGTATATCTCCGGCGGGAGGGAACAATGAGCAGTTCTTC,CASSISPAGGNNEQFF,TRBV19,TRBD2,.,TRBJ2-1
TGTGCCAGCATCGGGGGTCTCATAGCAAGCTCCTATAATTCACCCCTCCACTTT,CASIGGLIASSYNSPLHF,TRBV2,.,many,TRBJ1-6
TGTGCCAGCAGGACGACAGGGGAAAATCAGCCCCAGCATTTT,CASRTTGENQPQHF,TRBV28,TRBD1,many,TRBJ1-5
TGTGCCAGCAGCTTGGAGGTGGGCACTGAAGCTTTCTTT,CASSLEVGTEAFF,TRBV5-4,.,.,TRBJ1-1
TGTGCCAGCAGCGCTCGACTAGCGTTCACAGATACGCAGTATTTT,CASSARLAFTDTQYF,TRBV7-2,TRBD2,few,TRBJ2-3
TGTGCCAGCAGTGGCGGGAGGGCCAATATCGGGGAGCTGTTTTTT,CASSGGRANIGELFF,TRBV12-3/TRBV12-4,TRBD2,many,TRBJ2-2
TGTGCCAGCACCGACAGGGCCCTCCAAGAGACCCAGTACTTC,CASTDRALQETQYF,TRBV3-1,TRBD1,many,TRBJ2-5
TGCGCCAGCCGGTTAGCAGGGATGGCCTCCTACGAGCAGTACTTC,CASRLAGMASYEQYF,TRBV5-1,.,many,TRBJ2-7
TGTGCCACCAGTGACCCGCTAGCGGCAGGGTTGAGCTCCTACGAGCAGTACTTC,CATSDPLAAGLSSYEQYF,TRBV24-1,TRBD2,.,TRBJ2-7
.,CSASSLGQYNQPQHFFF,TRBV20-1,.,.,TRBJ1-5
TGTGCCAGCAGCCTCACCGACGCGGGACTCCACGAGCAGTACTTC,CASSLTDAGLHEQYF,TRBV9,.,many,TRBJ2-7
TGTGCCATCGCAAGACAGGGATCGAACACCGGGGAGCTGTTTTTT,CAIARQGSNTGELFF,TRBV10-3,TRBD1,.,TRBJ2-2
TGTGCCAGTAGTCCACGGAAACTAGTTTCATCCTACGAGCAGTACTTC,CASSPRKLVSSYEQYF,TRBV19,.,many,TRBJ2-7
TGTGCCAGCAGTTTGGCGGCGGGAGCGGGGACAGATACGCAGTATTTT,CASSLAAGAGTDTQYF,TRBV12-3/TRBV12-4,TRBD2,many,TRBJ2-3
TGTGCCAGCAGGGTGGGGAGCGGTCGGACCGGGGAGCTGTTTTTT,CASRVGSGRTGELFF,TRBV2,.,many,TRBJ2-2
TGTGCCAGCAGCTTAGGAGGCAGTACCCGGCTGATCTATGGCTACACCTTC,CASSLGGSTRLIYGYTF,TRBV11-2,.,many,TRBJ1-2
TGTGCCAGCAGCGTAGCCCCGACAGGGCTCGGGACCCAGTACTTC,CASSVAPTGLGTQYF,TRBV9,TRBD1,.,TRBJ2-5
TGCAGTGCCAACCCCGGCGGGGGGGCCGGCACCGGGGAGCTGTTTTTT,CSANPGGGAGTGELFF,TRBV20-1,TRBD2,.,TRBJ2-2
TGTGCCAGCAGTGAGAAGACAGGGGCCATAGGGTACTTC,CASSEKTGAIGYF,TRBV27,TRBD1,.,TRBJ2-7
TGTGCCAGCAGTTGGGACAGGAAAAATAATTCACCCCTCCACTTT,CASSWDRKNNSPLHF,TRBV27,TRBD1,many,TRBJ1-6
TGTGCCAGCTCACCGGGCAGGGGTCAAAATCAGCCCCAGCATTTT,CASSPGRGQNQPQHF,TRBV18,.,many,TRBJ1-5
TGCGCCAGCAGCCAAGTTAATGAAAAACTGTTTTTT,CASSQVNEKLFF,TRBV4-1,.,many,TRBJ1-4
TGCAGCGTTGGGGGGGCCGAGGAGACCCAGTACTTC,CSVGGAEETQYF,TRBV29-1,.,many,TRBJ2-5
TGTGCCAGCAGCTTAGGCGGATCCTACAATGAGCAGTTCTTC,CASSLGGSYNEQFF,TRBV5-1,.,many,TRBJ2-1
TGCAGTGCTAGAGAGTTCGTGCTGACTAGCGAAGGGAGTCGGGGGTATACAGATACGCAGTATTTT,CSAREFVLTSEGSRGYTDTQYF,TRBV20-1,TRBD2,many,TRBJ2-3
TGTGCCAGCAGCTTTTCCCCTGGGGATAACTATGGCTACACCTTC,CASSFSPGDNYGYTF,TRBV13,.,.,TRBJ1-2
TGTGCCAGCAGCCGGACAGGGGATAATTCACCCCTCCACTTT,CASSRTGDNSPLHF,TRBV12-3/TRBV12-4,TRBD1,many,TRBJ1-6
TGCGCCAGCAGCCAAGATTTTCAGCAAGAGACCCAGTACTTC,CASSQDFQQETQYF,TRBV1,.,many,TRBJ2-5